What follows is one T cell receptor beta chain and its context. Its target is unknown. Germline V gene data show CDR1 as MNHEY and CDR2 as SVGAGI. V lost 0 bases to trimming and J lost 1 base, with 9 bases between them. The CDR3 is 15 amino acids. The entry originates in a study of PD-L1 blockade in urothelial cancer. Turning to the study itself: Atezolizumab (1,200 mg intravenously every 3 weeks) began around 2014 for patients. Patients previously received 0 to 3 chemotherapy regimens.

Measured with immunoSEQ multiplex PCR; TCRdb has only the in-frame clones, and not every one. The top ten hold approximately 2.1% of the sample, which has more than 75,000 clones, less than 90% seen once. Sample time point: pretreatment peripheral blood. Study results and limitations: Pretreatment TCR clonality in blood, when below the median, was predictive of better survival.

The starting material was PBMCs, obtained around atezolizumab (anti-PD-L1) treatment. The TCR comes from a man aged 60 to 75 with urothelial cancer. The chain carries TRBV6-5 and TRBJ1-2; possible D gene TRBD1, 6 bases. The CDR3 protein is CASSYSGRGNYGYTF. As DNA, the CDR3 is TGTGCCAGCAGTTACTCTGGCAGGGGTAACTATGGCTACACCTTC.